This entry lists 7 T cell receptor beta chains sequenced from one sample in a study of T cell changes during pregnancy in multiple sclerosis. TCRdb keeps only in-frame clones here, not all; method: immunoSEQ multiplex PCR. The sample shows about 39,000 clones, 90% of them seen only once. Sample: CD4+ T cells from peripheral blood mononuclear cells, taken in the first trimester of pregnancy. Every receptor here comes from a female donor in good health, enrolled as a control in a pregnancy study.

The V gene is TRBV4-3, the J gene TRBJ2-4; D perhaps matches TRBD1 (5 bases). V was pared by 0 bases and J by 13 bases, with 13 bases between. The germline V gene encodes CDR1 LGHNA and CDR2 YSLEER. This CDR3 contains 13 residues. CDR3: CASSQDLAGRQYF. CDR3 sequence (DNA): TGCGCCAGCAGCCAAGATTTGGCAGGGCGGCAGTACTTC.

Written as DNA, the CDR3 is TGTGCCAGCAGCTTGGACAGGTACTATGGCTACACCTTC. It translates to CASSLDRYYGYTF. This chain connects TRBV5-4 to TRBJ1-2, with D possibly TRBD1 on 5 matching bases. Germline V gene sequence: CDR1 SGHNT, CDR2 YYREEE (reference sequence). Trimming removed 0 bases from V and 3 bases from J, with 6 bases in between. The CDR3 spans 13 residues.

The chain joins TRBV5-4 to TRBJ2-3; 11 positions match TRBD2. The CDR3 is 17 residues long. The germline CDR1 and CDR2 sequences are SGHNT and YYREEE (reference sequence). V was clipped by 3 bases and J by 5 bases; unmatched bases: 11. The CDR3 sequence: CASSSESSGGAGDTQYF. The CDR3 DNA reads TGTGCCAGCAGCTCAGAAAGTAGCGGGGGGGCAGGAGATACGCAGTATTTT.

The chain carries TRBV29-1 and TRBJ1-4; maybe TRBD1 (5 bases). V dropped 4 bases and J dropped 8 bases, with 11 bases sitting between them. Per germline, CDR1 SQVTM and CDR2 ANQGSEA. The CDR3 extends over 12 amino acids. In DNA form, the CDR3 reads TGCAGCGTTGTAAGCCAGGGCGAAAAACTGTTTTTT. Protein sequence: CSVVSQGEKLFF.

The rearrangement joins TRBV2 to TRBJ1-2; weak D call: TRBD1 (6 bases). The CDR3 has 13 residues. Trimming stripped 2 bases from V and 2 bases from J, with 6 bases between. Per the germline V gene, CDR1 is SNHLY and CDR2 is FYNNEI. CDR3 in amino acids: CASSETGNYGYTF. The CDR3 nucleotides are TGTGCCAGCAGTGAAACAGGGAACTATGGCTACACCTTC.

This rearrangement joins TRBV27 to TRBJ1-5; the match to TRBD1 covers 7 bases. Trimming cost V 3 bases and J 1 base; bases outside gene matches: 3. This CDR3 contains 15 residues. Per the germline V gene, CDR1 is MNHEY and CDR2 is SMNVEV (reference sequence). Here the CDR3 reads CASSFYRGSNQPQHF. CDR3 sequence (DNA): TGTGCCAGCAGTTTTTACAGGGGAAGCAATCAGCCCCAGCATTTT.

V usage is TRBV10-3 and J usage is TRBJ1-4; a possible D gene is TRBD1 (5 bases). The CDR3 totals 13 residues. V was clipped by 3 bases and J by 5 bases, with 7 bases between them. Germline values: CDR1 ENHRY, CDR2 SYGVKD. The CDR3 bases are TGTGCCATCAGTGACTCAGGGAATGAAAAACTGTTTTTT. It specifies CAISDSGNEKLFF.